This entry is about one TCR beta chain. This clonotype was recorded only once. Its antigen is unknown. No clone much larger than this one lies a single base away; base qualities are absent. On its own, one read is weak support. Measured from the cysteine to the phenylalanine, the CDR3 is 15 residues long. Solely the CDR3 DNA is kept, with 45 bases framed from the first base. From the germline V gene (reference sequence), CDR1 is SEHNR and CDR2 is FQNEAQ. V and J are truncated by 2 bases and 8 bases respectively, leaving an intervening sequence of 18 bases. Profiling of TCR beta VDJ combinations and CDR3 sequences used genomic DNA as the template. An Illumina HiSeq 2000 was the platform used for TCR repertoire sequencing. As for the original processing: Repertoires were assessed using TRBV/TRBJ rearrangement plots, CDR3 size and DJ length profiles, and Simpson's diversity index. Whichever DNA sequence was most abundant in the deep sequencing data was defined as the immunodominant clone. CDR3 amino acid sequences were screened for sharing across subjects and compared with published repertoires and the VDJdb database. TCRdb's own reprocessing of the public reads used fastp at Q25 and MiXCR and kept productive beta chains. Records with the same CDR3 protein are collapsed into one entry carrying the most frequent genes and DNA. The V and J calls and clone size come from TCRdb's table, not from the authors' own analysis. Within this sample are about 210,000 distinct CDR3 sequences, with around 63% of them counted one time only. 25% to 30% of the sample is in the top ten clones.

The sample belongs to a study of CD8+CD57+ T cells in acquired aplastic anemia (dated by TCRdb to 2016 to 2019). About the investigation overall: DNA extracted from sorted CD4+ and CD8+ cells had a mean of about 3.2 ug, with a range of about 0.19 to 30 ug. For healthy donor samples, the average read count was about 10.8 million for CD4+ cells and 11.0 million for CD8+ cells. The study at large found these results: Although 25 to 30 CD8+ CDR3 sequences were shared by patients and controls, these sequences appeared highly expressed in patients and within the immunodominant clones of patients. Between patients and healthy controls, no significant difference in CD8+ Simpson's diversity was found (P=0.060).

In this study, sorted CD4+ and CD8+ T cells from the blood of healthy subjects and of severe aplastic anemia patients had their TCR repertoires deep-sequenced. Ficoll-Paque density gradient centrifugation was used to isolate peripheral blood mononuclear cells. Before DNA extraction, CD4+ and CD8+ T cells were sorted by FACS or by magnetic beads. The chain was built from TRBV7-9 and TRBJ1-2; matching of 6 bases hints at TRBD1 as the D gene. The sequencing sample was made of sorted CD4+, CD8+, or CD8+CD57+ T cells (not recorded which) from PBMCs. This clonotype was sampled from a human donor in good health. This receptor carries the CDR3 CASSLNGGGTDGYTF. The DNA reads as follows: TGTGCCAGCAGCTTAAATGGGGGCGGGACTGACGGCTACACCTTC. Reference TRBV7-9 and TRBJ1-2 genes cover what lies past the CDR3, so the full variable domain is DTGVSQNPRHKITKRGQNVTFRCDPISEHNRLYWYRQTLGQGPEFLTYFQNEAQLEKSRLLSDRFSAERPKGSFSTLEIQRTEQGDSAMYLCASSLNGGGTDGYTFGSGTRLTVV.